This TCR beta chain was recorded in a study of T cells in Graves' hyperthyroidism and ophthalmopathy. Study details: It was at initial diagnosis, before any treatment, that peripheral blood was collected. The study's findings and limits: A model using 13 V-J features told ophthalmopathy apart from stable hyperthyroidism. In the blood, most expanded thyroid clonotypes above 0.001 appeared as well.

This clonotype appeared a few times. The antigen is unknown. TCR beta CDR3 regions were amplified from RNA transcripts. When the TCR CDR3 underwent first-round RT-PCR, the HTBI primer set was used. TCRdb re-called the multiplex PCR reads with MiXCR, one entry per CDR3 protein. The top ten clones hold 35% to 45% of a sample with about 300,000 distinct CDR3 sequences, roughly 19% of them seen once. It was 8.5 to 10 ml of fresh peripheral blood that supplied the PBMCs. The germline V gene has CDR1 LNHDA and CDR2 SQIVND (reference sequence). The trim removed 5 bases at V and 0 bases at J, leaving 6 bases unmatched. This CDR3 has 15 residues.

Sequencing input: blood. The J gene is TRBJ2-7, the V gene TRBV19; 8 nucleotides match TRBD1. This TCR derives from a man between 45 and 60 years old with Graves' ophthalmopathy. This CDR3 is CASSSYRGSSYEQYF. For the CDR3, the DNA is TGTGCCAGTAGTTCTTACAGGGGGAGCTCCTACGAGCAGTACTTC.